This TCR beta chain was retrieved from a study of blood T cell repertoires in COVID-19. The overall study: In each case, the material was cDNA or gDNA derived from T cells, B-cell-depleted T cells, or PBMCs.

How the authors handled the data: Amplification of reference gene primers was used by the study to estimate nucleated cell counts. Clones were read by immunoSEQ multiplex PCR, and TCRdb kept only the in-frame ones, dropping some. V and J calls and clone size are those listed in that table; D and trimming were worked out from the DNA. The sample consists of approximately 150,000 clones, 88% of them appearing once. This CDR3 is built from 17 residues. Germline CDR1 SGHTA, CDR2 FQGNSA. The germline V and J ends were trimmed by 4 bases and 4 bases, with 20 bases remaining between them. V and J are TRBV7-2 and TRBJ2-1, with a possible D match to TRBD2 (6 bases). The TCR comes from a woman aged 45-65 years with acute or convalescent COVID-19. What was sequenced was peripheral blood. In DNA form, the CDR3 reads TGTGCCAGCAGCTATGCCCCAGGGACTTTTAGTTACAATGAGCAGTTCTTC. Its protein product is CASSYAPGTFSYNEQFF.